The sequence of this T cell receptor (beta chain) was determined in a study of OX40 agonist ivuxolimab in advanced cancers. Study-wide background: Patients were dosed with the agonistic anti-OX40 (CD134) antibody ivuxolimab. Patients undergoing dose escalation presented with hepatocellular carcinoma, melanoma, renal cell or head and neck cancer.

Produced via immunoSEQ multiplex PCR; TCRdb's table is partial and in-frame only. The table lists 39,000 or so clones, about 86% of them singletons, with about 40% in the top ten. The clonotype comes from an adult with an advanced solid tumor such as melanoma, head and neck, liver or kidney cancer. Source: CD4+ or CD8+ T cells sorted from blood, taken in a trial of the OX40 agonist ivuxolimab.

CDR3 loop: CASSVRNRGNTEAFF. CDR3 DNA: TGTGCCAGTAGTGTTCGGAACAGGGGAAACACTGAAGCTTTCTTT. This chain uses TRBV19 with TRBJ1-1, with 7 bases matching TRBD1. The germline gives CDR1 LNHDA, CDR2 SQIVND (reference sequence). With V trimmed by 5 bases and J by 2 bases, 8 bases remained unmatched. This CDR3 has 15 residues. Full variable domain (remainder filled in from reference TRBV19 and TRBJ1-1): DGGITQSPKYLFRKEGQNVTLSCEQNLNHDAMYWYRQDPGQGLRLIYYSQIVNDFQKGDIAEGYSVSREKKESFPLTVTSAQKNPTAFYLCASSVRNRGNTEAFFGQGTRLTVV.